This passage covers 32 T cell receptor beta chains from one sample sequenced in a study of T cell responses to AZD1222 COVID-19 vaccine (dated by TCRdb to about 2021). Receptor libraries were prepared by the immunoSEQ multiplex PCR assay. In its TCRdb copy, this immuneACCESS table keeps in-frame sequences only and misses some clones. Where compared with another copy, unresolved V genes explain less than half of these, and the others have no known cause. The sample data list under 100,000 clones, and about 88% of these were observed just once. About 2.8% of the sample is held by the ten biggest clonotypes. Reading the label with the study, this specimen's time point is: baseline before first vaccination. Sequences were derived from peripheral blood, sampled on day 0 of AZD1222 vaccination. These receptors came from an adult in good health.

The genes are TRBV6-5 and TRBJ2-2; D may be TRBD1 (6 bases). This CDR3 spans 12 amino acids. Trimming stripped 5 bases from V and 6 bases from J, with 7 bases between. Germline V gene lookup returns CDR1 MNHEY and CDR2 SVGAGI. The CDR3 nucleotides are TGTGCCAGCAGTCAGGGGTCCGGGGAGCTGTTTTTT. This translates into CASSQGSGELFF.

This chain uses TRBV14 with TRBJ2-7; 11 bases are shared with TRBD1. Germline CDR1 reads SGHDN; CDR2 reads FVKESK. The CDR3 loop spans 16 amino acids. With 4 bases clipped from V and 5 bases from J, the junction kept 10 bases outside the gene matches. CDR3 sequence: CASSRHRGQGGNEQYF. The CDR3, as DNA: TGTGCCAGCAGCCGTCATCGGGGACAGGGGGGAAACGAGCAGTACTTC.

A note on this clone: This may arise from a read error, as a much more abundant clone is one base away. CDR3 region: CASSDRENSPLHF. In DNA, the CDR3 is TGTGCCAGCAGTGACAGGGAGAATTCACCCCTCCACTTT. This chain uses TRBV2 with TRBJ1-6; D may be TRBD1 (5 bases). The V gene lost 3 bases and the J gene lost 7 bases, with 7 bases spanning the gap. This CDR3 region has 13 residues. The germline V gene encodes CDR1 SNHLY and CDR2 FYNNEI.

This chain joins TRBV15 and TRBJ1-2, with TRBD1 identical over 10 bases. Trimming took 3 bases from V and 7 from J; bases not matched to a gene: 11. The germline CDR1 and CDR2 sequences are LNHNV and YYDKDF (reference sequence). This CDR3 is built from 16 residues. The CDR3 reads CATSSTRQGAYRGYTF. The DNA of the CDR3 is TGTGCCACCAGCAGCACAAGACAGGGGGCGTACCGTGGCTACACCTTC.

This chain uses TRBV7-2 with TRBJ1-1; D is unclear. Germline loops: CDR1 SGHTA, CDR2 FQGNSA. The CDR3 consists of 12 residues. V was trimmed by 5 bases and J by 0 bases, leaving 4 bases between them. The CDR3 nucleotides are TGTGCCAGCAGCCCTATGAACACTGAAGCTTTCTTT. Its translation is CASSPMNTEAFF.

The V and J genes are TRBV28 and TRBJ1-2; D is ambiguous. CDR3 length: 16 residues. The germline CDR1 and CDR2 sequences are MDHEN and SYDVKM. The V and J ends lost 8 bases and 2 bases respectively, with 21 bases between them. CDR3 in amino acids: CASLGKIINLNYGYTF. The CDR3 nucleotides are TGTGCCAGCCTCGGAAAGATCATTAACCTCAACTATGGCTACACCTTC.

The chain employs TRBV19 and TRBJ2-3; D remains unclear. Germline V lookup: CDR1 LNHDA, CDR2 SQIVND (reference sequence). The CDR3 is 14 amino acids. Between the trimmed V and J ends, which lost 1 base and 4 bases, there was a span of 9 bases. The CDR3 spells CASSIGILADTQYF. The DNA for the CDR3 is TGTGCCAGTAGTATAGGTATCCTAGCAGATACGCAGTATTTT.

The CDR3 DNA reads as TGTGCCAGCTCACCAACCAGGACAGGGGGCTATAACTCTGGAAACACCATATATTTT. Its protein is CASSPTRTGGYNSGNTIYF. The chain recombines TRBV18 with TRBJ1-3, with 11 positions matching TRBD1. V trimming: 2 bases; J trimming: 0 bases; junction bases outside the gene matches: 9. This CDR3 has 19 residues. In germline, CDR1 is KGHSH, CDR2 LQKENI.

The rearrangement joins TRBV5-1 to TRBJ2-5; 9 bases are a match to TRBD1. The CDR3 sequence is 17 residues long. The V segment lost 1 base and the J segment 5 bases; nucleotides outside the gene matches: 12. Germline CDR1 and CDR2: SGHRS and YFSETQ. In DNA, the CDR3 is TGCGCCAGCAGCTTGACTGGATCGACAGGGGGGGACGAGACCCAGTACTTC. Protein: CASSLTGSTGGDETQYF.

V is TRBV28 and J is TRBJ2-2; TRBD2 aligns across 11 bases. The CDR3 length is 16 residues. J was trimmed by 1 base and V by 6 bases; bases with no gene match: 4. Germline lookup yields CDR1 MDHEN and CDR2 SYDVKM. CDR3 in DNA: TGTGCCAGCAGGCTAGCGGGGGGACAGAACACCGGGGAGCTGTTTTTT. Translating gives CASRLAGGQNTGELFF. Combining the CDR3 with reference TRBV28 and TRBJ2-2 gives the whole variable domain DVKVTQSSRYLVKRTGEKVFLECVQDMDHENMFWYRQDPGLGLRLIYFSYDVKMKEKGDIPEGYSVSREKKERFSLILESASTNQTSMYLCASRLAGGQNTGELFFGEGSRLTVL.

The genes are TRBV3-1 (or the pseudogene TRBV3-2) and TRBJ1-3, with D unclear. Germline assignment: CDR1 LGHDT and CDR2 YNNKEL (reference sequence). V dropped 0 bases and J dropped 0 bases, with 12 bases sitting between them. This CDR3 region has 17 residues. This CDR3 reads CASSQDENYSSGNTIYF. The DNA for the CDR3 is TGTGCCAGCAGCCAAGATGAAAACTATAGCTCTGGAAACACCATATATTTT.

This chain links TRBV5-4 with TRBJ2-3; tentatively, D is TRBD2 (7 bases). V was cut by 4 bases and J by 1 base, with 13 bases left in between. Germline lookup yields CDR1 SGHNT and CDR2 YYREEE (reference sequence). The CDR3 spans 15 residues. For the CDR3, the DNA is TGTGCCAGCAGCGACGGGGGGCTGGGCACAGATACGCAGTATTTT. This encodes CASSDGGLGTDTQYF.

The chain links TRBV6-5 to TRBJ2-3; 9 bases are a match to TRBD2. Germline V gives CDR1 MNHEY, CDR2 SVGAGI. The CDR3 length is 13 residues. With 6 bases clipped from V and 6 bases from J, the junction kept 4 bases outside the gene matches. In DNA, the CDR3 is TGTGCCAGCAGCGGCGGGGGGGCTGATACGCAGTATTTT. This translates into CASSGGGADTQYF.

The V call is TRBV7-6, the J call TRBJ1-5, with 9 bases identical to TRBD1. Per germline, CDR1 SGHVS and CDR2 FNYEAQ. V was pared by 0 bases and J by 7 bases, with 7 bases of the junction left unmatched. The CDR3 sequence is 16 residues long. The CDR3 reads CASSLATGGAGQPQHF. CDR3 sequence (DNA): TGTGCCAGCAGCTTAGCTACAGGGGGCGCCGGGCAGCCCCAGCATTTT.

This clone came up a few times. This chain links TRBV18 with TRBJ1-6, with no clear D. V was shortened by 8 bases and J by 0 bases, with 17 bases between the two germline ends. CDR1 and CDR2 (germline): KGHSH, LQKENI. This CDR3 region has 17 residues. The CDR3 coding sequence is TGTGCCAGCACCATCCAGAGCCCGCTCTCCTATAATTCACCCCTCCACTTT. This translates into CASTIQSPLSYNSPLHF. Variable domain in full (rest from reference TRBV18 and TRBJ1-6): NAGVMQNPRHLVRRRGQEARLRCSPMKGHSHVYWYRQLPEEGLKFMVYLQKENIIDESGMPKERFSAEFPKEGPSILRIQQVVRGDSAAYFCASTIQSPLSYNSPLHFGNGTRLTVT.

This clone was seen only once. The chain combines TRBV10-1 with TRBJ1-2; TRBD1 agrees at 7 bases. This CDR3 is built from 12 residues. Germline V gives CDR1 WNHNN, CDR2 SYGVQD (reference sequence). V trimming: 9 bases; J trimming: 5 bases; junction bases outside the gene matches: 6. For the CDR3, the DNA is TGCGCCAGAGAGACAGGGCCTTATGGCTACACCTTC. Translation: CARETGPYGYTF.

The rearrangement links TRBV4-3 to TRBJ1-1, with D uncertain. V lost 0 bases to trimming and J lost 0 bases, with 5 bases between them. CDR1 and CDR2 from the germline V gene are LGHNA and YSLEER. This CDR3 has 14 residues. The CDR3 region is CASSQEGLNTEAFF. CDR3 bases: TGCGCCAGCAGCCAAGAGGGATTGAACACTGAAGCTTTCTTT.

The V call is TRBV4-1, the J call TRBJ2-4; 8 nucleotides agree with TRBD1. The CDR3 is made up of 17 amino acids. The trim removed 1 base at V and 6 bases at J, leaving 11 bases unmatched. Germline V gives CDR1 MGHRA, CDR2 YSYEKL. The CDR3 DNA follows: TGCGCCAGCAGCCAAGCGATGACAGGGGAGCGGGTAAACATTCAGTACTTC. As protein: CASSQAMTGERVNIQYF.

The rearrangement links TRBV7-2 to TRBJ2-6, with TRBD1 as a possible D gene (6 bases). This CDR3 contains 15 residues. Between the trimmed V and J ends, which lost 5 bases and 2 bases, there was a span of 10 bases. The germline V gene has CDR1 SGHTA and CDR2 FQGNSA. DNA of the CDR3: TGTGCCAGCAGCCCCAGGGGTACTGGGGCCAACGTCCTGACTTTC. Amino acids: CASSPRGTGANVLTF.

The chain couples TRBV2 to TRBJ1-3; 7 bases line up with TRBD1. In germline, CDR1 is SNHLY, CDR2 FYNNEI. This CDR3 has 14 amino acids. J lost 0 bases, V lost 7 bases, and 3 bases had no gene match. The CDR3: CASIRDSSGNTIYF. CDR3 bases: TGTGCCAGCATCCGGGACAGCTCTGGAAACACCATATATTTT.

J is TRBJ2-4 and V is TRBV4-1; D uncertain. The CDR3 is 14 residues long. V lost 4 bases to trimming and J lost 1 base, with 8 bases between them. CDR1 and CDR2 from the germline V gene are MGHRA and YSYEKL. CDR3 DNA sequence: TGCGCCAGCAGCCCTTTGGGCGCCAAAAACATTCAGTACTTC. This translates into CASSPLGAKNIQYF.

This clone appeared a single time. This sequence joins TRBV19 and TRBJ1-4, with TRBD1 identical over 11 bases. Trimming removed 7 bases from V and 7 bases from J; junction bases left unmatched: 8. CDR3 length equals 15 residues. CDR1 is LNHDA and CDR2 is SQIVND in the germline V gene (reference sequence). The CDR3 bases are TGTGCCAGTACCCCAGGGGGGACAGGGGGTGAAAAACTGTTTTTT. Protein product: CASTPGGTGGEKLFF.

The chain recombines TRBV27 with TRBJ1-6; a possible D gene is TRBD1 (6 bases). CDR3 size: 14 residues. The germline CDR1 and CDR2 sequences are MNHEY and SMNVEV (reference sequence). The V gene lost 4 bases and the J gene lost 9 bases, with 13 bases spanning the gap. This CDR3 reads CASSSGQQSSPLHF. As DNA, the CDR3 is TGTGCCAGCAGTTCAGGACAGCAGTCTTCACCCCTCCACTTT.

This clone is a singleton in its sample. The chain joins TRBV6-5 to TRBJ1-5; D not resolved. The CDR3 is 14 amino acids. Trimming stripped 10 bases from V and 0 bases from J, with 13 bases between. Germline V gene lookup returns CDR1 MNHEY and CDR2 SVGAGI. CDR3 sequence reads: CATSRRDSNQPQHF. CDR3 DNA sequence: TGTGCCACCTCCCGTCGGGATAGCAATCAGCCCCAGCATTTT.

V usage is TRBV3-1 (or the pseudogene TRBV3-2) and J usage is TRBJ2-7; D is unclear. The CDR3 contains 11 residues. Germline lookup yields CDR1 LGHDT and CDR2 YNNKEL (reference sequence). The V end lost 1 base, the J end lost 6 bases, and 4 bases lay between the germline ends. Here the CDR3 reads CASSQAGEQYF. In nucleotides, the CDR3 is TGTGCCAGCAGCCAAGCGGGCGAGCAGTACTTC.

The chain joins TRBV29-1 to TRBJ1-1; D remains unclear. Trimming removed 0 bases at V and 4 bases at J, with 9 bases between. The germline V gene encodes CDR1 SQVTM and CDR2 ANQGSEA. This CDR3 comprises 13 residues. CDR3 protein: CSVEEHAGTEAFF. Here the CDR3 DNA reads TGCAGCGTTGAAGAGCATGCAGGCACTGAAGCTTTCTTT.

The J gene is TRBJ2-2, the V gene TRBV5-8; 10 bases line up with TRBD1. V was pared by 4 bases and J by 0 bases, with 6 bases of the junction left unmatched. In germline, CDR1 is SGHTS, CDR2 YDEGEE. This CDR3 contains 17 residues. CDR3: CASSPDRGGSNTGELFF. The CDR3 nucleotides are TGTGCCAGCAGCCCGGACAGGGGGGGATCGAACACCGGGGAGCTGTTTTTT.

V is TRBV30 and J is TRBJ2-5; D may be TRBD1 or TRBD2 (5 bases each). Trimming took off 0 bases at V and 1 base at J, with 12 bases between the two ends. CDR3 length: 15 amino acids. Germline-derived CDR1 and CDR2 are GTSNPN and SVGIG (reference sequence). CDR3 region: CAWSVIWDGQETQYF. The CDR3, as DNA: TGTGCCTGGAGTGTAATCTGGGACGGCCAAGAGACCCAGTACTTC.

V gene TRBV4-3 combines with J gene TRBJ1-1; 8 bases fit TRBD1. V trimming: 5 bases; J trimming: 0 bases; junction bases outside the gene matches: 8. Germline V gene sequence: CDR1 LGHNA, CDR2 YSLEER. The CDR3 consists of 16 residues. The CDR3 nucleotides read TGCGCCAGCAGCTTCCGGGACAGGCTCTTGAACACTGAAGCTTTCTTT. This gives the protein CASSFRDRLLNTEAFF.

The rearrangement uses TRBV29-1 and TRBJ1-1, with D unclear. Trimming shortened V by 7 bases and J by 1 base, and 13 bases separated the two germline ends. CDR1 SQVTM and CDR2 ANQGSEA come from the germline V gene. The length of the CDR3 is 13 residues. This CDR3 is CSASRTANTEAFF. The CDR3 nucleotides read TGCAGCGCCTCCCGGACGGCGAACACTGAAGCTTTCTTT.

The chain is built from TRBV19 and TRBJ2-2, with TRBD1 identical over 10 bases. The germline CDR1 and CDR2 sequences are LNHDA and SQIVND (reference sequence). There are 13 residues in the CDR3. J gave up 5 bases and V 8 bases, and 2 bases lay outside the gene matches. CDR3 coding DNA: TGTGCCAGTGGGGACAGGGGAACCGGGGAGCTGTTTTTT. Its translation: CASGDRGTGELFF.

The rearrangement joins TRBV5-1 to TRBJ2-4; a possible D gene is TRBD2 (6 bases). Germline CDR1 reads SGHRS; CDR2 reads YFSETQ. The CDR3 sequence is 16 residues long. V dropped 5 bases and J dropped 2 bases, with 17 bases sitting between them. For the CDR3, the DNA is TGCGCCAGCAGTACCCGGACGGAGGGGCCCAAAAACATTCAGTACTTC. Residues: CASSTRTEGPKNIQYF.